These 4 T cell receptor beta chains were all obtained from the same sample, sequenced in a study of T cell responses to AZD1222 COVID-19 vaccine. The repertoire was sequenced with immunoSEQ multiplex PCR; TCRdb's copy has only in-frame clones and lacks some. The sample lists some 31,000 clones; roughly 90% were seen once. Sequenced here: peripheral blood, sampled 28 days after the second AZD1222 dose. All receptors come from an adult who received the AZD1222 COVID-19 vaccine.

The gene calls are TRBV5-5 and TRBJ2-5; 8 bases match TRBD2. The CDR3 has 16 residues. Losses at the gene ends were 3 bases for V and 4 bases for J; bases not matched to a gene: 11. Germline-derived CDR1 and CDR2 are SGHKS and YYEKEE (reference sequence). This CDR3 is CASSSYLRGGRETQYF. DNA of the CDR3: TGTGCCAGCAGCTCCTATTTACGGGGGGGCCGAGAGACCCAGTACTTC.

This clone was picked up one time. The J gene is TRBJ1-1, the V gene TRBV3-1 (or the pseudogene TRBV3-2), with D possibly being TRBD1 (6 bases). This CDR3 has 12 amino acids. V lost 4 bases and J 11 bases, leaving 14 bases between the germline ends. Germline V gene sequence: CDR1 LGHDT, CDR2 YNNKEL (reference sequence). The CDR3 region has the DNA TGTGCCAGCAGCCTCCGGAGAGGGGGGGCTTTCTTT. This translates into CASSLRRGGAFF.

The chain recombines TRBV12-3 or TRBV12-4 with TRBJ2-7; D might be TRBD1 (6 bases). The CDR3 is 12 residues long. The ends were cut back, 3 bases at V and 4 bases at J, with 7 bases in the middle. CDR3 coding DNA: TGTGCCAGCAGTTTTACAGGGTACGAGCAGTACTTC. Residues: CASSFTGYEQYF.

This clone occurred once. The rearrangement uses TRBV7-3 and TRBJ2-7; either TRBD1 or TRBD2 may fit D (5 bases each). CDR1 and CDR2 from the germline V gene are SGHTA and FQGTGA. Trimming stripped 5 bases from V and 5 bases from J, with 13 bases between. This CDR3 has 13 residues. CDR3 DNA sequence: TGTGCCAGCAGCCCCGGGACCCACCACGAGCAGTACTTC. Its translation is CASSPGTHHEQYF.